This T cell receptor beta chain was captured by sequencing in a study of T cell changes during pregnancy in multiple sclerosis (dated 2019 in TCRdb). A note on the overall study: The study examined how the T cell repertoire changed over the course of pregnancy in women with multiple sclerosis.

Library generation was performed with the immunoSEQ multiplex PCR assay. TCRdb obtained this table from immuneACCESS and retained in-frame rearrangements with V and J assigned. These tables miss some clones; where compared with another copy, unresolved V genes account for less than half of the shortfall, and the remainder is unexplained. Present in this sample are fewer than 45,000 clones, approximately 90% of which were seen just once. The biggest ten clones account for 4% to 4.5% of the sample. In regard to this clone: It has no known antigen specificity. Base quality data are lacking; no much larger clone is found one base away.

Sequences SNHLY (CDR1) and FYNNEI (CDR2) are obtained from the germline V gene. The CDR3 runs 14 amino acids, cysteine and phenylalanine included. Only the CDR3 region is kept as DNA, spanning 42 bases read in frame from base 1. The trim is 3 bases for V and 7 bases for J, with a gap of 12 bases between the germline ends. The source of this sequence is a female donor in good health, enrolled as a control in a pregnancy study. This chain is built from TRBV2 and TRBJ1-4; there is no confident call for the D gene. The sequencing used peripheral blood, collected in the second trimester of pregnancy. The nucleotide sequence reads TGTGCCAGCAGTGAGAGTAGGGAGCCTGAAAAACTGTTTTTT. Its translation is CASSESREPEKLFF.